This is a list of T cell receptor beta chains from one sample in a study of T cells in Graves' hyperthyroidism and ophthalmopathy. TCRdb redid the calling of the multiplex PCR reads with MiXCR, one entry per CDR3 protein. The sample lists approximately 410,000 distinct CDR3 sequences; 14% to 15% were seen once. The source material was blood. The receptors stem from a man younger than 30 with Graves' ophthalmopathy. CDR3s include the opening cysteine and the closing phenylalanine or tryptophan. The order of the fields is D gene, J gene, clone size, V gene, CDR3 protein, CDR3 DNA. The D gene is left open where the match is weak. Only some rows state a clone size, as once, few, many or a class for expanded clones.

TRBD1	TRBJ1-2	many	TRBV6-1	CASGTVNYGYTF	TGTGCCAGCGGGACAGTTAACTATGGCTACACCTTC
.	TRBJ2-4	.	TRBV7-2	CASSSYSLGDIQYF	TGTGCCAGCAGCTCCTACAGCTTAGGGGACATTCAGTACTTC
TRBD1	TRBJ2-1	many	TRBV3-1	CASSQGDRGSSYNEQFF	TGTGCCAGCAGCCAAGGGGACAGGGGAAGCTCCTACAATGAGCAGTTCTTC
TRBD2	TRBJ2-3	.	TRBV7-8	CASSLEPGLAGDPDTQYF	TGTGCCAGCAGCTTAGAACCGGGACTAGCGGGAGATCCAGATACGCAGTATTTT
.	TRBJ2-1	many	TRBV11-2	CASSLRRGEQFF	TGTGCCAGCAGCTTACGGCGCGGTGAGCAGTTCTTC
TRBD2	TRBJ2-3	.	TRBV19	CASSIGRGAIGDMQYF	TGTGCCAGTAGTATAGGGCGGGGGGCCATTGGGGATATGCAGTATTTT
TRBD1	TRBJ1-2	many	TRBV12-3/TRBV12-4	CASISPGQSNYGYTF	TGTGCCAGCATTTCCCCGGGACAGTCTAACTATGGCTACACCTTC
.	TRBJ1-2	.	TRBV20-1	CSARDSLGQHGYTF	TGCAGTGCTAGAGATTCCCTTGGACAGCATGGCTACACCTTC
TRBD1	TRBJ2-5	few	TRBV15	CATREGGRGGGETQYF	TGTGCCACCAGAGAAGGGGGTCGAGGGGGCGGGGAGACCCAGTACTTC
TRBD2	TRBJ2-7	many	TRBV20-1	CSASPPSGRAYEQYF	TGCAGTGCTTCCCCTCCTAGCGGGAGGGCCTACGAGCAGTACTTC
.	TRBJ1-2	many	TRBV5-1	CASSDWDMTYGYTF	TGCGCCAGCAGCGACTGGGACATGACCTATGGCTACACCTTC
.	TRBJ2-1	many	TRBV14	CASSARTGGRYNEQFF	TGTGCCAGCAGCGCCCGGACGGGTGGACGTTACAATGAGCAGTTCTTC
TRBD2	TRBJ2-5	.	TRBV13	CASSSWLSGGEETQYF	TGTGCCAGCAGCTCCTGGCTCAGCGGGGGGGAGGAGACCCAGTACTTC
.	TRBJ2-3	many	TRBV29-1	CSFSWRGGGSTDTQYF	TGCAGCTTCAGCTGGCGAGGGGGGGGGTCCACAGATACGCAGTATTTT
TRBD1	TRBJ1-1	few	TRBV19	CASSGGTGGTEAFF	TGTGCCAGTAGTGGGGGGACAGGAGGCACTGAAGCTTTCTTT
.	TRBJ1-4	few	TRBV2	CASRASGFSTNEKLFF	TGTGCCAGCAGAGCCTCCGGGTTTTCAACTAATGAAAAACTGTTTTTT
TRBD2	TRBJ2-7	.	TRBV29-1	CSETSGSSYEQYF	TGCAGCGAGACTAGCGGGAGCTCCTACGAGCAGTACTTC
.	TRBJ2-7	.	TRBV5-1	CASSLAGIQPDEQYF	TGCGCCAGCAGCTTAGCCGGGATTCAGCCCGACGAGCAGTACTTC
.	TRBJ2-2	many	TRBV29-1	CAVRGSNTGELFF	TGCGCGGTCAGGGGTTCGAACACCGGGGAGCTGTTTTTT
TRBD2	TRBJ2-3	many	TRBV11-2	CASSLVASGGTDTQYF	TGTGCCAGCAGCTTAGTGGCTAGCGGGGGCACAGATACGCAGTATTTT
TRBD2	TRBJ2-7	many	TRBV10-1	CASSGNVGGEQYF	TGCGCCAGCAGTGGAAACGTCGGGGGGGAGCAGTACTTC
TRBD2	TRBJ2-7	many	TRBV3-1	CASSPTSGKGEQYF	TGTGCCAGCAGCCCGACTAGCGGGAAAGGCGAGCAGTACTTC
TRBD2	TRBJ2-3	few	TRBV9	CASSVRPSGLAGKGTDTQYF	TGTGCCAGCAGCGTACGTCCCTCGGGACTAGCGGGAAAGGGGACAGATACGCAGTATTTT
.	TRBJ2-3	.	TRBV5-4	CVSSHYTDTQYF	TGTGTCAGCAGCCACTACACAGATACGCAGTATTTT
TRBD2	TRBJ2-1	many	TRBV11-1	CASSLTTSGGASYNEQFF	TGTGCCAGCAGCTTAACAACTAGCGGGGGGGCCTCCTACAATGAGCAGTTCTTC